Each of the 3 T cell receptor beta chains below was sequenced from the same sample in a study of T cell responses to AZD1222 COVID-19 vaccine. This table comes from immunoSEQ multiplex PCR, and its TCRdb copy is limited to in-frame clones, with some not included. The repertoire has 160,000 or so clones, roughly 88% of them found once; the top ten carry around 4.4%. Sequencing used peripheral blood, obtained 28 days after the second AZD1222 dose. These receptors originate from an adult who received the AZD1222 COVID-19 vaccine.

This rearrangement joins TRBV11-3 to TRBJ1-1; no definite D call. The CDR3 is 14 amino acids. Germline V gene lookup returns CDR1 SGHNT and CDR2 YENEEA. The V gene lost 0 bases and the J gene lost 8 bases, with 13 bases spanning the gap. CDR3 in DNA: TGTGCCAGCAGCTTAGATCGAGAGGCCCCCGAAGCTTTCTTT. Translated: CASSLDREAPEAFF.

Comments on this clone: Other DNA sequences in the sample encode the same CDR3. The J gene is TRBJ1-1, the V gene TRBV18; 7 bases align to TRBD1. Trimming took 3 bases from V and 1 from J; bases not matched to a gene: 2. CDR3 size: 14 residues. Germline V CDR1 and CDR2: KGHSH, LQKENI. CDR3 sequence reads: CASSPGTANTEAFF. The DNA of the CDR3 is TGTGCCAGCTCACCGGGGACAGCGAACACTGAAGCTTTCTTT.

The chain uses TRBV4-3 and TRBJ2-3, with 13 bases aligning to TRBD2. The trim removed 4 bases at V and 0 bases at J, leaving 7 bases unmatched. The CDR3 consists of 18 residues. Germline V gene lookup returns CDR1 LGHNA and CDR2 YSLEER. The CDR3 reads CASSRGLAGATSTDTQYF. In DNA form, the CDR3 reads TGCGCCAGCAGCCGCGGACTAGCGGGGGCCACTAGCACAGATACGCAGTATTTT.